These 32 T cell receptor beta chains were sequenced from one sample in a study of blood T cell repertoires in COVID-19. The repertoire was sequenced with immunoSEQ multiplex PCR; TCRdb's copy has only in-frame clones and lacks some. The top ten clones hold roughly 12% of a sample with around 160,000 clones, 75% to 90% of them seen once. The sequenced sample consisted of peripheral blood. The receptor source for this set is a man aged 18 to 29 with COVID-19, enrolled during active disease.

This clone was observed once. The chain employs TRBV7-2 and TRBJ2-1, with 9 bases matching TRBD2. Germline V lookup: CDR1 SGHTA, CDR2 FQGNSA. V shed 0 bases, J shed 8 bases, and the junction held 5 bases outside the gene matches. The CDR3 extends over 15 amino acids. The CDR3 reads CASSLAPSGAHEQFF. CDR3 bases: TGTGCCAGCAGCTTAGCCCCTAGCGGGGCACATGAGCAGTTCTTC.

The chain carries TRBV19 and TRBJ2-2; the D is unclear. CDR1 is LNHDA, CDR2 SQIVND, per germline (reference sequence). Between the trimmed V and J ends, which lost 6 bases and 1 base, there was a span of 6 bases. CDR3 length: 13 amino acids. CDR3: CASRILNTGELFF. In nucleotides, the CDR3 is TGTGCCAGTAGAATACTGAACACCGGGGAGCTGTTTTTT.

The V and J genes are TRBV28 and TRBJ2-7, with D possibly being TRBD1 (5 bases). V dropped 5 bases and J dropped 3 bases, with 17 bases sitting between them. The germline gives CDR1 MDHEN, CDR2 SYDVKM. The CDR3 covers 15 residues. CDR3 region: CASSPPQVVGYEQYF. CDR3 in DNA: TGTGCCAGCAGTCCCCCACAGGTTGTGGGCTACGAGCAGTACTTC.

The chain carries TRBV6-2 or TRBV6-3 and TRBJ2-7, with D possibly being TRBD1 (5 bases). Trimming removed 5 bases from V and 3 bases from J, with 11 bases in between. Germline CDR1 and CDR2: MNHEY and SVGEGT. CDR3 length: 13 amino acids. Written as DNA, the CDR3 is TGTGCCAGCAGTCCCTACAGGAACTACGAGCAGTACTTC. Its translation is CASSPYRNYEQYF.

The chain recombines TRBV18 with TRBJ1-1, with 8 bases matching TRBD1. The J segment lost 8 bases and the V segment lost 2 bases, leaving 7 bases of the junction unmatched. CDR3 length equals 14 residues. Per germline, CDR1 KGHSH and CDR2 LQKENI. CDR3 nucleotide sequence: TGTGCCAGCTCACCATTGGCAGGGGGCGGGGAAGCTTTCTTT. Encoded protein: CASSPLAGGGEAFF. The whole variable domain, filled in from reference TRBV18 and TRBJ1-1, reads NAGVMQNPRHLVRRRGQEARLRCSPMKGHSHVYWYRQLPEEGLKFMVYLQKENIIDESGMPKERFSAEFPKEGPSILRIQQVVRGDSAAYFCASSPLAGGGEAFFGQGTRLTVV.

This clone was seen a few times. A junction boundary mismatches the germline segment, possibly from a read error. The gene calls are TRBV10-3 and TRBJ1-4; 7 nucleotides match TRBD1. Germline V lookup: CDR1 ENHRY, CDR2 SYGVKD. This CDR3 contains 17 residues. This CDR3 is CAISTTGRMTTNEKLLF. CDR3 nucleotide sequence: TGTGCCATCAGCACGACAGGGAGAATGACAACTAATGAAAAACTGCTTTTT.

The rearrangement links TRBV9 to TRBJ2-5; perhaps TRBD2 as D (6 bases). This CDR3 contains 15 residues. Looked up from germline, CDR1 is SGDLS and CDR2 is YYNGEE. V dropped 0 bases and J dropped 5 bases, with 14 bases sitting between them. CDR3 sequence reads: CASSVASATGETQYF. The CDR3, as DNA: TGTGCCAGCAGCGTAGCTAGCGCCACGGGTGAGACCCAGTACTTC.

DNA for the CDR3: TGTGCCAGCAGTTCCTCACGGACTACCTACTACGAGCAGTACTTC. It codes for CASSSSRTTYYEQYF. The J gene is TRBJ2-7, the V gene TRBV6-2 or TRBV6-3; D may be TRBD2 (6 bases). V lost 4 bases and J 3 bases, leaving 16 bases between the germline ends. The germline gives CDR1 MNHEY, CDR2 SVGEGT. The CDR3 length is 15 residues.

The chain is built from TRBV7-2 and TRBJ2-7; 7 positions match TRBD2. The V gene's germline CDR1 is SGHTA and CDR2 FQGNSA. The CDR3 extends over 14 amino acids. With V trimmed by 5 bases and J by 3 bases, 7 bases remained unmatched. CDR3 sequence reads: CASSRNAGDYEQYF. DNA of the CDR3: TGTGCCAGCAGCAGGAACGCGGGAGACTACGAGCAGTACTTC.

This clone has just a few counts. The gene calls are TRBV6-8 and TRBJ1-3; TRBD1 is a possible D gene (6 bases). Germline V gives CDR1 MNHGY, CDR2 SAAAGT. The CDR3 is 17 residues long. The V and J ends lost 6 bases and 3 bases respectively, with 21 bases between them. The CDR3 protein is CASRRGQGKRGGNTIYF. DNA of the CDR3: TGTGCCAGCAGGAGGGGTCAGGGGAAAAGAGGTGGAAACACCATATATTTT.

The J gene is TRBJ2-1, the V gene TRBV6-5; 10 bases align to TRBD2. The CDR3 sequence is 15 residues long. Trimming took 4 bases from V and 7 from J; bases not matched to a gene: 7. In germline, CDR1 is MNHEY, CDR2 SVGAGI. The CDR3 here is CASSSSGSGLNEQFF. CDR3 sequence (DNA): TGTGCCAGCAGTTCTAGCGGGAGTGGGTTAAATGAGCAGTTCTTC.

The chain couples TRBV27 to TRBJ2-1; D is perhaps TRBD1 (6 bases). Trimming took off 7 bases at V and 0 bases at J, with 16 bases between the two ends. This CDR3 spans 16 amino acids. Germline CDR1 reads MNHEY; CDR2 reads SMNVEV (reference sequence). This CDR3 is CASTRRGSSSYNEQFF. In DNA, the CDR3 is TGTGCCAGCACCCGAAGGGGGTCCTCCTCCTACAATGAGCAGTTCTTC.

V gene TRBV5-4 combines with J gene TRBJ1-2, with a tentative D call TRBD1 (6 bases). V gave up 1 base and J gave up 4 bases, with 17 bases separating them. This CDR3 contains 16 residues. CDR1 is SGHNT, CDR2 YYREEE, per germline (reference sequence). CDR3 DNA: TGTGCCAGCAGCTTGAGAAACAGGGCCCAGAGCTATGGCTACACCTTC. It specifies CASSLRNRAQSYGYTF.

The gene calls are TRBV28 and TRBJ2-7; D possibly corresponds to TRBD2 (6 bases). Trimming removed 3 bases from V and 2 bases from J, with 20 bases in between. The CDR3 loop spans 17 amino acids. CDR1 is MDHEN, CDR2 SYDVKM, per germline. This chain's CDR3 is CASSLQVRDRRAYEQYF. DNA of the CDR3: TGTGCCAGCAGTTTGCAAGTCCGGGACCGGAGGGCCTACGAGCAGTACTTC.

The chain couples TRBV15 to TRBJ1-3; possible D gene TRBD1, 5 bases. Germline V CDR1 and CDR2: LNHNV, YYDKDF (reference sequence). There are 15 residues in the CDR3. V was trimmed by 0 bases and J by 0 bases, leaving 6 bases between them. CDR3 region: CATSRDRASGNTIYF. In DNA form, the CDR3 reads TGTGCCACCAGCAGAGACAGGGCCTCTGGAAACACCATATATTTT.

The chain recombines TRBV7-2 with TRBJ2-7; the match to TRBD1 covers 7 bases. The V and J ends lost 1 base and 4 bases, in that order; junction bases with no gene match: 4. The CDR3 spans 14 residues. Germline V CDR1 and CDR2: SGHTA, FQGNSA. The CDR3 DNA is TGTGCCAGCAGCTTAGTACAGGGGTTGTACGAGCAGTACTTC. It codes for CASSLVQGLYEQYF.

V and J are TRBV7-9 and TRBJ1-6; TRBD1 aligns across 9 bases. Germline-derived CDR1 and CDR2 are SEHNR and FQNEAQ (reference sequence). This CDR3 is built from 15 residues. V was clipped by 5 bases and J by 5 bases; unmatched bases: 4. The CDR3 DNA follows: TGTGCCAGCAGCCCTCGACAGGGGGATAATTCACCCCTCCACTTT. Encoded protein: CASSPRQGDNSPLHF. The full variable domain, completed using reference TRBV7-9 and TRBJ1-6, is DTGVSQNPRHKITKRGQNVTFRCDPISEHNRLYWYRQTLGQGPEFLTYFQNEAQLEKSRLLSDRFSAERPKGSFSTLEIQRTEQGDSAMYLCASSPRQGDNSPLHFGNGTRLTVT.

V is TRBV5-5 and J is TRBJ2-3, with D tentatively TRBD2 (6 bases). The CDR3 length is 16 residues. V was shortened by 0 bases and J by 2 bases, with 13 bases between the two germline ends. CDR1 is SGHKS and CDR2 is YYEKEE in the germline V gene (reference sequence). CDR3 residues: CASSLVGTLHTDTQYF. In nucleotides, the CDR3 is TGTGCCAGCAGCTTGGTGGGGACTCTCCACACAGATACGCAGTATTTT. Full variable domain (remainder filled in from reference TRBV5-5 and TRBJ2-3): DAGVTQSPTHLIKTRGQQVTLRCSPISGHKSVSWYQQVLGQGPQFIFQYYEKEERGRGNFPDRFSARQFPNYSSELNVNALLLGDSALYLCASSLVGTLHTDTQYFGPGTRLTVL.

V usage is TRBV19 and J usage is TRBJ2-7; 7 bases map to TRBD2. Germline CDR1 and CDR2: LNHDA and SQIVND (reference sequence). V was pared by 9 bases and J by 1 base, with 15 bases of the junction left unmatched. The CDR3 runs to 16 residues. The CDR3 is CASGRGTSVKSYEQYF. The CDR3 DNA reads TGTGCCAGCGGGCGGGGTACTAGCGTCAAATCCTACGAGCAGTACTTC.

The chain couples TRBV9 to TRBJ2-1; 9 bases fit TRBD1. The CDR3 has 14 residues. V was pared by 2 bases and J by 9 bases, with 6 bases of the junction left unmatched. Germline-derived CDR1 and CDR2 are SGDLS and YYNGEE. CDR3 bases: TGTGCCAGCAGCGTGGGGACAGGGAGTCTTGAGCAGTTCTTC. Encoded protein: CASSVGTGSLEQFF.

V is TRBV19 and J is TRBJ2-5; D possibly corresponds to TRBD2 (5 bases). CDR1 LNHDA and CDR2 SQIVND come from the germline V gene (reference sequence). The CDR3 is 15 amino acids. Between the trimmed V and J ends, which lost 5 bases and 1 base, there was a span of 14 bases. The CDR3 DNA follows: TGTGCCAGTAGTGTGCTCCCGGGATTCCAAGAGACCCAGTACTTC. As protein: CASSVLPGFQETQYF.

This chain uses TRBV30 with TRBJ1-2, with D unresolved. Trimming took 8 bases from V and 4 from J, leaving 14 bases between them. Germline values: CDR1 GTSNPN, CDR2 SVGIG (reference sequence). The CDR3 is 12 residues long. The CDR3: CALPNSIYGYTF. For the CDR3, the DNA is TGTGCCCTTCCGAATAGTATCTATGGCTACACCTTC.

CDR3 sequence: CASRYTSGGPNEQFF. The CDR3 nucleotides read TGTGCCAGCAGATATACTAGCGGGGGCCCTAATGAGCAGTTCTTC. This chain connects TRBV7-2 to TRBJ2-1, with 11 bases lining up with TRBD2. The J segment lost 7 bases and the V segment lost 6 bases, leaving 8 bases of the junction unmatched. CDR3 length: 15 residues. Germline lookup yields CDR1 SGHTA and CDR2 FQGNSA.

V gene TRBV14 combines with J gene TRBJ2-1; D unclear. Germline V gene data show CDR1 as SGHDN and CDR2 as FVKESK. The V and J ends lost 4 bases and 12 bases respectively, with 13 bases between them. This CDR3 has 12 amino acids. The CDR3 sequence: CASSRSYGLQFF. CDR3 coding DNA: TGTGCCAGCAGCCGCTCCTATGGTCTGCAGTTCTTC.

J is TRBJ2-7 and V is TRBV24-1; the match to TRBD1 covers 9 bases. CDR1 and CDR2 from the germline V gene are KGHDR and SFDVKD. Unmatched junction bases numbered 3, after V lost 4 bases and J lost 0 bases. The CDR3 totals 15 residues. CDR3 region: CATSDGQGISYEQYF. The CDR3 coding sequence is TGTGCCACCAGTGACGGACAGGGGATCTCCTACGAGCAGTACTTC.

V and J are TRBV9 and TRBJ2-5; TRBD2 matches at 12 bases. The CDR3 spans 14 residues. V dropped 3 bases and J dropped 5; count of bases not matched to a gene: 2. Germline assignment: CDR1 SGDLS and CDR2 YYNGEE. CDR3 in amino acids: CASSETSGRETQYF. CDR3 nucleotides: TGTGCCAGCAGCGAAACTAGCGGGAGGGAGACCCAGTACTTC.

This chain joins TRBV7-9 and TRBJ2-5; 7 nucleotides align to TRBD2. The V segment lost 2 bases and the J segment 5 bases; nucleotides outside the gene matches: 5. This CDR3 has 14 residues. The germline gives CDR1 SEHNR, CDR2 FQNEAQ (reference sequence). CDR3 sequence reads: CASSLSGGSETQYF. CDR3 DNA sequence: TGTGCCAGCAGCTTAAGTGGCGGGAGTGAGACCCAGTACTTC.

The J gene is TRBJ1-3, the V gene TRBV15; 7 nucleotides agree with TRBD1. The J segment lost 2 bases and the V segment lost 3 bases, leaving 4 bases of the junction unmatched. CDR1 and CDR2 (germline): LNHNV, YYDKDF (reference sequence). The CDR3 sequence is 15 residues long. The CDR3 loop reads CATSSDRVTGNTIYF. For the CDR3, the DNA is TGTGCCACCAGCAGTGACAGGGTGACTGGAAACACCATATATTTT.

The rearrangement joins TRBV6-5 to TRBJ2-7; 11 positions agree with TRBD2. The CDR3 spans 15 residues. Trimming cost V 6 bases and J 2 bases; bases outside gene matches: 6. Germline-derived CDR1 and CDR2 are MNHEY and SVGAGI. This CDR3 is CASRQGTSGTYEQYF. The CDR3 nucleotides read TGTGCCAGCAGACAGGGGACTAGCGGAACCTACGAGCAGTACTTC.

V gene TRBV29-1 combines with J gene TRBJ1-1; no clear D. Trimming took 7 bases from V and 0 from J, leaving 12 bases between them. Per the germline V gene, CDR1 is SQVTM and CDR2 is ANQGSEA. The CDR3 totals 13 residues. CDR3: CSAAGVLNTEAFF. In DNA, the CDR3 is TGCAGCGCCGCCGGGGTCTTGAACACTGAAGCTTTCTTT.

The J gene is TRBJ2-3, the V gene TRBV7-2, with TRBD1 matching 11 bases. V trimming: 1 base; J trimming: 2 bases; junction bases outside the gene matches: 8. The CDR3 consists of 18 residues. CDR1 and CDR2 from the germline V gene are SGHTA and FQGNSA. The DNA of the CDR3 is TGTGCCAGCAGCTTAGTTGGACAGGGGGCCCTTAACACAGATACGCAGTATTTT. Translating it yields CASSLVGQGALNTDTQYF.

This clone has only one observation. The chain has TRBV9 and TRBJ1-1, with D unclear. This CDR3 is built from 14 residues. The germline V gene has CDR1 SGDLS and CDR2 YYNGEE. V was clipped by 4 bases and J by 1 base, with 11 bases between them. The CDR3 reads CASSKMQANTEAFF. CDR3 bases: TGTGCCAGCAGCAAAATGCAGGCGAACACTGAAGCTTTCTTT.